Presented here are 4 T cell receptor beta chains from one specimen sequenced in a study of shared clonotypes between healthy human individuals. This table comes from immunoSEQ multiplex PCR, and its TCRdb copy is limited to in-frame clones, with some not included. The table lists around 1.5 million clones, nearly 99% of them singletons, with around 0.45% in the top ten. Sequenced input: naive CD4+ T cells sorted from blood. Subset given: CD45RA+ positively selected. Receptor source: a man aged 25 to 40 in good health.

This clone was seen only once. The chain couples TRBV7-9 to TRBJ2-3; D is possibly TRBD1 or TRBD2 (5 bases each). Trimming removed 8 bases at V and 2 bases at J, with 17 bases between. Germline values: CDR1 SEHNR, CDR2 FQNEAQ (reference sequence). CDR3 length: 15 amino acids. This CDR3 is CASHPSGPFTDTQYF. The CDR3 nucleotides read TGTGCCAGCCACCCATCGGGGCCTTTCACAGATACGCAGTATTTT.

The chain has TRBV28 and TRBJ2-1, with unresolved D. The ends were cut back, 5 bases at V and 8 bases at J, with 7 bases in the middle. Germline V gene data show CDR1 as MDHEN and CDR2 as SYDVKM. There are 11 residues in the CDR3. This CDR3 is CASSGTHEQFF. The CDR3 nucleotides read TGTGCCAGCAGTGGTACCCATGAGCAGTTCTTC.

The rearrangement uses TRBV12-5 and TRBJ2-2; tentatively, D is TRBD1 (5 bases). V dropped 9 bases and J dropped 1 base, with 15 bases sitting between them. CDR3 size: 15 residues. CDR1 and CDR2 (germline): LGHNT, FRNRAP. CDR3 region: CARSYRNLNTGELFF. Here the CDR3 DNA reads TGTGCTAGATCCTACAGGAACCTGAACACCGGGGAGCTGTTTTTT.

Concerning this clone itself: The same CDR3 is also encoded by other DNA sequences in this sample. The chain links TRBV5-4 to TRBJ2-2; D possibly corresponds to TRBD2 (6 bases). V dropped 2 bases and J dropped 6 bases, with 14 bases sitting between them. The CDR3 is 15 residues long. CDR1 is SGHNT and CDR2 is YYREEE in the germline V gene (reference sequence). The CDR3: CASSFSGRVAGELFF. Written as DNA, the CDR3 is TGTGCCAGCAGCTTTTCCGGGAGAGTCGCCGGGGAGCTGTTTTTT.